Listed below are T cell receptor beta chains from one sample, sequenced in a study of response to subunit inactivated influenza vaccine. TCRdb recomputed calls from the RT-PCR reads with MiXCR, one row per CDR3 protein. Here the sample spans around 530,000 distinct CDR3 sequences, 12% being singletons. The source was PBMCs from blood, collected on the day of vaccination. All receptors come from a man aged 45-60 years who received an inactivated influenza vaccine. Both conserved end residues are part of each CDR3. The D gene is left open where the match is weak.

j_call v_call d_call cdr3_aa
TRBJ1-2 TRBV28 . CASIPASDRANYGYTF
TRBJ2-5 TRBV4-2 . CASSQNPAAPKETQYF
TRBJ1-4 TRBV7-7 . CASSRTDATNEKLFF
TRBJ2-1 TRBV25-1 TRBD2 CAAAGGPSLSSYNEQFF
TRBJ2-3 TRBV12-3/TRBV12-4 . CASSPDISEKDTQYF
TRBJ1-5 TRBV12-3/TRBV12-4 . CASSPTAENQPQHF
TRBJ2-5 TRBV7-9 . CASSRSTGVSGETQYF
TRBJ1-1 TRBV20-1 TRBD1 CSAQGDAGADTEAFF
TRBJ1-5 TRBV9 . CASSPLDNQPQHF
TRBJ1-5 TRBV6-1 . CASSVYNQPQHF
TRBJ2-3 TRBV7-2 TRBD2 CASSLASGSWADTQYF
TRBJ2-1 TRBV24-1 TRBD2 CATRTTGGADGREQFF
TRBJ2-1 TRBV29-1 . CSVELFDVSSYNEQFF
TRBJ1-3 TRBV7-2 . CASSLGVGLSGNTIYF
TRBJ2-6 TRBV11-1 TRBD1 CASSPFRGLKSTGANVLTF
TRBJ2-3 TRBV5-6 . CASHNQAGDTQYF
TRBJ2-7 TRBV6-5 . CASSYSNRPRTYEQYF
TRBJ2-7 TRBV7-9 . CASSLKGSSYEQYF
TRBJ2-1 TRBV12-3/TRBV12-4 TRBD2 CASSLLTSGVNEQFF
TRBJ2-1 TRBV4-2 TRBD2 CASSQELAGGRYNEQFF
TRBJ2-1 TRBV6-5 . CASSYLAGALSNEQFF
TRBJ2-1 TRBV5-1 . CASSFESVEQFF
TRBJ1-3 TRBV6-5 . CASSYSRGNTIYF
TRBJ1-2 TRBV5-6 . CASSLVGRGYYGYTF